A single sample gave rise to the 26 T cell receptor beta chains below, sequenced in a study of cytomegalovirus exposure and HLA in healthy donors. With 60 Vbeta and 13 Jbeta primers, the PCR was carried out. This table comes from immunoSEQ multiplex PCR, and its TCRdb copy is limited to in-frame clones, with some not included. The data contain about 140,000 clones, roughly 80% of them singletons. Source material: PBMCs. These receptors were obtained from a young man in good health and CMV-seronegative.

The sample holds a few counts of this clone. This chain joins TRBV5-8 and TRBJ1-1; D is perhaps TRBD1 (5 bases). Trimming removed 4 bases from V and 6 bases from J, with 22 bases in between. Looked up from germline, CDR1 is SGHTS and CDR2 is YDEGEE. The CDR3 consists of 16 residues. The CDR3 reads CASSNPGGGRRAEAFF. The CDR3 region has the DNA TGTGCCAGCAGCAACCCCGGGGGTGGAAGGCGTGCTGAAGCTTTCTTT.

The chain combines TRBV19 with TRBJ2-1; tentative D call: TRBD1 (5 bases). Trimming took off 7 bases at V and 8 bases at J, with 12 bases between the two ends. The V gene's germline CDR1 is LNHDA and CDR2 SQIVND (reference sequence). The CDR3 totals 12 residues. CDR3 residues: CASIGEGYEQFF. In DNA form, the CDR3 reads TGTGCCAGTATAGGGGAAGGCTATGAGCAGTTCTTC.

This clone was seen a few times. This chain uses TRBV7-9 with TRBJ2-7, with 8 bases lining up with TRBD1. Germline V CDR1 and CDR2: SEHNR, FQNEAQ (reference sequence). Trimming cost V 5 bases and J 1 base; bases outside gene matches: 7. The CDR3 is 15 residues long. The CDR3 nucleotides are TGTGCCAGCAGCCTCCGGGACAGGCCGTCCTACGAGCAGTACTTC. Translation: CASSLRDRPSYEQYF.

The V call is TRBV28, the J call TRBJ2-7; D unresolved. Germline CDR1 and CDR2: MDHEN and SYDVKM. V was clipped by 1 base and J by 7 bases, with 14 bases between them. This CDR3 spans 14 amino acids. DNA of the CDR3: TGTGCCAGCAGTTTATCGGCAGGTGTGGAAGAGCAGTACTTC. As protein: CASSLSAGVEEQYF.

This clone was seen only once. The chain recombines TRBV30 with TRBJ2-1; the match to TRBD2 covers 13 bases. Germline lookup yields CDR1 GTSNPN and CDR2 SVGIG (reference sequence). The CDR3 has 15 amino acids. V dropped 0 bases and J dropped 8; count of bases not matched to a gene: 4. Written as DNA, the CDR3 is TGTGCCTGGAGTGTCGGGACTAGCGGGACCCATGAGCAGTTCTTC. Protein: CAWSVGTSGTHEQFF.

The V and J genes are TRBV11-3 and TRBJ2-1; 12 nucleotides match TRBD1. Trimming cost V 5 bases and J 6 bases; bases outside gene matches: 5. CDR1 and CDR2 (germline): SGHNT, YENEEA. The CDR3 spans 15 residues. The CDR3 spells CASSPGTGGINEQFF. DNA for the CDR3: TGTGCCAGCAGCCCCGGGACAGGGGGCATCAATGAGCAGTTCTTC. The entire variable domain, with the rest obtained from reference TRBV11-3 and TRBJ2-1, is as follows: EAGVVQSPRYKIIEKKQPVAFWCNPISGHNTLYWYLQNLGQGPELLIRYENEEAVDDSQLPKDRFSAERLKGVDSTLKIQPAELGDSAVYLCASSPGTGGINEQFFGPGTRLTVL.

The chain has TRBV5-1 and TRBJ2-5, with D unresolved. Germline CDR1 is SGHRS and CDR2 is YFSETQ. There are 13 residues in the CDR3. V lost 1 base, J lost 5 bases, and 9 bases lay in between. The chain's CDR3 is CASSLLPEETQYF. The CDR3 region has the DNA TGCGCCAGCAGCTTGCTCCCGGAGGAGACCCAGTACTTC.

This clone was seen only a few times. V is TRBV6-1 and J is TRBJ1-2, with 7 nucleotides matching TRBD1. The CDR3 is 14 amino acids. V lost 7 bases to trimming and J lost 1 base; unmatched junction nucleotides: 6. In germline, CDR1 is MNHNS, CDR2 SASEGT. The CDR3 here is CASKLGQLNYGYTF. The DNA for the CDR3 is TGTGCCAGCAAGCTGGGACAGCTTAACTATGGCTACACCTTC.

In DNA form, the CDR3 reads TGCGCCAGCAGCCAAGAGAGTACAGGGTGGGAGCAAGAGACCCAGTACTTC. It yields the protein CASSQESTGWEQETQYF. The V and J genes are TRBV4-3 and TRBJ2-5; tentative D call: TRBD1 (6 bases). Per the germline V gene, CDR1 is LGHNA and CDR2 is YSLEER. Trimming removed 0 bases at V and 2 bases at J, with 16 bases between. The CDR3 length is 17 residues.

This chain connects TRBV11-2 to TRBJ1-1, with 7 bases lining up with TRBD1. Germline values: CDR1 SGHAT, CDR2 FQNNGV. The CDR3 runs to 15 residues. The V gene end was trimmed by 4 bases and the J gene end by 3 bases; junction bases not matched to a gene: 8. The CDR3 loop reads CASSSWTGQHTEAFF. The DNA for the CDR3 is TGTGCCAGCAGCTCCTGGACAGGCCAACACACTGAAGCTTTCTTT.

With regard to this clone: At one boundary the junction diverges from the germline segment, which might be a read error. Distinct nucleotide sequences in the sample also encode this CDR3. This chain connects TRBV7-7 to TRBJ2-3, with D tentatively TRBD2 (6 bases). The V gene's germline CDR1 is SSHAT and CDR2 FNYEAQ (reference sequence). The CDR3 extends over 15 amino acids. The CDR3 is CASSLGDSSTDTQYF. In DNA, the CDR3 is TGTGCTAGCAGCTTAGGGGACTCCAGCACAGATACGCAGTATTTT.

The genes are TRBV5-1 and TRBJ2-7; 13 bases agree with TRBD2. Germline CDR1 is SGHRS and CDR2 is YFSETQ. This CDR3 is built from 18 residues. V was clipped by 1 base and J by 6 bases; unmatched bases: 13. CDR3 loop: CASSLPTSGRAFAPEQYF. The CDR3 nucleotides read TGCGCCAGCAGCTTGCCTACTAGCGGGAGGGCCTTTGCTCCCGAGCAGTACTTC.

V gene TRBV10-3 combines with J gene TRBJ2-2, with 8 bases that match TRBD1. From germline, CDR1 is ENHRY and CDR2 SYGVKD. Unmatched junction bases numbered 9, after V lost 7 bases and J lost 11 bases. The CDR3 spans 13 residues. CDR3 bases: TGTGCCATCACCCAGGACAGGGTGGGTGAGCTGTTTTTT. Amino acid sequence: CAITQDRVGELFF.

This rearrangement joins TRBV6-5 to TRBJ2-7, with 13 bases aligning to TRBD2. The CDR3 covers 13 residues. The J segment lost 10 bases and the V segment lost 4 bases, leaving 4 bases of the junction unmatched. CDR1 and CDR2 (germline): MNHEY, SVGAGI. This CDR3 reads CASSLGLAGPQYF. The CDR3 bases are TGTGCCAGCAGTTTGGGACTAGCGGGGCCCCAGTACTTC.

The chain links TRBV7-2 to TRBJ2-1; no reliable D call. V was clipped by 5 bases and J by 9 bases, with 11 bases between them. The length of the CDR3 is 12 residues. Germline V CDR1 and CDR2: SGHTA, FQGNSA. CDR3 bases: TGTGCCAGCAGCCCGAACCGGGTTGAGCAGTTCTTC. Translating gives CASSPNRVEQFF.

The chain combines TRBV5-1 with TRBJ1-1, with D unresolved. The ends were cut back, 4 bases at V and 1 base at J, with 8 bases in the middle. CDR1 SGHRS and CDR2 YFSETQ come from the germline V gene. This CDR3 is built from 13 residues. DNA for the CDR3: TGCGCCAGCAGCCAGGCACCGAACACTGAAGCTTTCTTT. Translating it yields CASSQAPNTEAFF.

J is TRBJ1-2 and V is TRBV7-6, with a possible D match to TRBD1 (5 bases). Trimming stripped 1 base from V and 8 bases from J, with 17 bases between. The CDR3 loop spans 15 amino acids. Germline loops: CDR1 SGHVS, CDR2 FNYEAQ. The DNA for the CDR3 is TGTGCCAGCAGCTTAGGCGGAGGGGTCGGCGCGGGCTACACCTTC. It is translated as CASSLGGGVGAGYTF.

This chain joins TRBV6-5 and TRBJ2-5, with 10 bases lining up with TRBD1. The CDR3 has 15 amino acids. The germline CDR1 and CDR2 sequences are MNHEY and SVGAGI. V was clipped by 5 bases and J by 3 bases; unmatched bases: 6. The CDR3 sequence is CASSTSGTGEETQYF. The CDR3 DNA is TGTGCCAGCAGTACTTCCGGGACAGGGGAAGAGACCCAGTACTTC.

V gene TRBV6-5 combines with J gene TRBJ2-7; 9 nucleotides line up with TRBD2. The junction had 15 bases not matched to a gene; V was cut back by 6 bases and J by 12 bases. This CDR3 has 14 residues. The germline V gene encodes CDR1 MNHEY and CDR2 SVGAGI. The CDR3: CASRPPGLAGLTYF. The DNA of the CDR3 is TGTGCCAGCAGGCCTCCGGGACTAGCAGGACTGACGTACTTC.

V and J are TRBV11-2 and TRBJ2-3; 10 nucleotides line up with TRBD2. CDR1 is SGHAT and CDR2 is FQNNGV in the germline V gene. V was clipped by 4 bases and J by 8 bases; unmatched bases: 15. The CDR3 runs to 17 residues. The CDR3 bases are TGTGCCAGCAGCTACTATAGGACTAGCGGCTCCCTAGGTACGCAGTATTTT. The encoded protein is CASSYYRTSGSLGTQYF.

This clone has a single count. The rearrangement links TRBV28 to TRBJ2-4, with 7 bases that match TRBD2. This CDR3 region has 19 residues. The trim removed 4 bases at V and 1 base at J, leaving 16 bases unmatched. CDR1 and CDR2 from the germline V gene are MDHEN and SYDVKM. The CDR3 loop is CASSSTYWGGVNAKNIQYF. The CDR3 DNA sequence: TGTGCCAGCAGTTCAACGTATTGGGGGGGTGTAAATGCCAAAAACATTCAGTACTTC.

The chain joins TRBV7-8 to TRBJ1-1; no clear D gene. V lost 1 base, J lost 6 bases, and 15 bases lay in between. The germline V gene has CDR1 SGHVS and CDR2 FQNEAQ. CDR3 length: 15 amino acids. The CDR3 region has the DNA TGTGCCAGCAGCTTAGACAGTCATCTATCCGCTGAAGCTTTCTTT. Protein product: CASSLDSHLSAEAFF.

The V gene is TRBV19, the J gene TRBJ2-7, with 8 bases identical to TRBD1. Germline CDR1 is LNHDA and CDR2 is SQIVND (reference sequence). V dropped 3 bases and J dropped 0; count of bases not matched to a gene: 10. The CDR3 totals 17 residues. CDR3 coding DNA: TGTGCCAGTAGTATCCGCCTTTGGACAGGGAGCTCCTACGAGCAGTACTTC. It specifies CASSIRLWTGSSYEQYF.

The V gene is TRBV6-1, the J gene TRBJ2-7, with a tentative D call TRBD1 (6 bases). V shed 8 bases and J shed 2 bases, with 10 bases lying between them. The CDR3 extends over 12 amino acids. Germline V CDR1 and CDR2: MNHNS, SASEGT. The CDR3 bases are TGTGCCAGCCAAGGACAGCCCTACGAGCAGTACTTC. Translation: CASQGQPYEQYF.

The chain combines TRBV19 with TRBJ2-1, with a weak D call TRBD2 (7 bases). There are 10 residues in the CDR3. Germline loops: CDR1 LNHDA, CDR2 SQIVND (reference sequence). CDR3 nucleotides: TGTGGGAGGGGGGGAGATGAGCAGTTCTTC. Residues: CGRGGDEQFF. Supplemented by reference TRBV19 and TRBJ2-1, the full variable domain reads DGGITQSPKYLFRKEGQNVTLSCEQNLNHDAMYWYRQDPGQGLRLIYYSQIVNDFQKGDIAEGYSVSREKKESFPLTVTSAQKNPTAFYLCGRGGDEQFFGPGTRLTVL.

The rearrangement links TRBV11-3 to TRBJ1-1; unclear D gene. This CDR3 comprises 13 residues. With 7 bases removed from V and 1 base from J, the gap between germline ends came to 10 bases. Germline loops: CDR1 SGHNT, CDR2 YENEEA. The CDR3 here is CASKRGKNTEAFF. Written as DNA, the CDR3 is TGTGCCAGCAAGCGGGGTAAGAACACTGAAGCTTTCTTT. Based on the CDR3 plus reference TRBV11-3 and TRBJ1-1, the full variable domain is EAGVVQSPRYKIIEKKQPVAFWCNPISGHNTLYWYLQNLGQGPELLIRYENEEAVDDSQLPKDRFSAERLKGVDSTLKIQPAELGDSAVYLCASKRGKNTEAFFGQGTRLTVV.